Listed here are 14 T cell receptor beta chains from one sample, sequenced in a study of T cell responses to AZD1222 COVID-19 vaccine. The method was immunoSEQ multiplex PCR; TCRdb's version includes in-frame clones alone and lacks a portion of them. The sample carries 70,000 to 95,000 clones, roughly 90% recorded once. The sequenced sample was peripheral blood, obtained on day 0 of MenACWY control vaccination. The source is an adult in good health.

The gene calls are TRBV7-9 and TRBJ2-1; D could derive from TRBD1 or TRBD2 (7 bases each). The CDR3 consists of 16 residues. Trimming shortened V by 5 bases and J by 7 bases, and 21 bases separated the two germline ends. Germline CDR1 SEHNR, CDR2 FQNEAQ (reference sequence). The CDR3 DNA is TGTGCCAGCAGCCCCCTCAGGGGGGGGGCGGGGAATGAGCAGTTCTTC. Residues: CASSPLRGGAGNEQFF.

This chain joins TRBV3-1 (or the pseudogene TRBV3-2) and TRBJ2-1; the D is unclear. Deletions cut 4 bases from V and 4 bases from J, with 8 bases between. The CDR3 is made up of 13 amino acids. Germline V lookup: CDR1 LGHDT, CDR2 YNNKEL (reference sequence). CDR3 in DNA: TGTGCCAGCAGCCCCGGACCATACAATGAGCAGTTCTTC. This encodes CASSPGPYNEQFF.

The V gene is TRBV6-4, the J gene TRBJ2-3; TRBD1 agrees at 10 bases. The germline V gene encodes CDR1 MRHNA and CDR2 SNTAGT. V lost 2 bases and J lost 4; bases outside the gene matches: 3. The CDR3 sequence is 15 residues long. CDR3 amino acids: CASSDAGQGADTQYF. The CDR3 DNA follows: TGTGCCAGCAGTGACGCCGGACAGGGGGCAGATACGCAGTATTTT.

This chain joins TRBV4-1 and TRBJ2-6; TRBD2 agrees at 10 bases. Germline trimming cut 0 bases from V and 0 bases from J; bases unmatched to any gene: 2. Germline V CDR1 and CDR2: MGHRA, YSYEKL. This CDR3 spans 18 amino acids. CDR3 amino acids: CASSQDPSGGSGANVLTF. In nucleotides, the CDR3 is TGCGCCAGCAGCCAAGATCCTAGCGGGGGCTCTGGGGCCAACGTCCTGACTTTC.

The chain joins TRBV5-1 to TRBJ1-1; 7 nucleotides line up with TRBD1. Germline lookup yields CDR1 SGHRS and CDR2 YFSETQ. The CDR3 totals 14 residues. V shed 4 bases, J shed 7 bases, and the junction held 10 bases outside the gene matches. CDR3: CASSTPGQQNEAFF. In nucleotides, the CDR3 is TGCGCCAGCAGCACGCCGGGACAGCAAAATGAAGCTTTCTTT.

The chain combines TRBV6-5 with TRBJ1-1; D remains ambiguous. Germline CDR1 reads MNHEY; CDR2 reads SVGAGI. V shed 6 bases and J shed 6 bases, with 20 bases lying between them. The CDR3 runs to 15 residues. CDR3 DNA: TGTGCCAGCAGGGGTCTCGGAGGGAGGATAGCTGAAGCTTTCTTT. Protein product: CASRGLGGRIAEAFF.

This chain joins TRBV30 and TRBJ1-2; D remains unclear. This CDR3 spans 11 amino acids. V shed 0 bases and J shed 4 bases, with 3 bases lying between them. Germline values: CDR1 GTSNPN, CDR2 SVGIG (reference sequence). The CDR3 region is CAWSVSYGYTF. CDR3 nucleotides: TGTGCCTGGAGTGTATCCTATGGCTACACCTTC.

This clone was counted only a few times. This chain connects TRBV2 to TRBJ2-7, with 8 positions matching TRBD1. The germline gives CDR1 SNHLY, CDR2 FYNNEI. Trimming took 5 bases from V and 3 from J; bases not matched to a gene: 6. The CDR3 spans 14 residues. CDR3 protein: CASSPTGALYEQYF. CDR3 coding DNA: TGTGCCAGCAGTCCGACAGGGGCCCTCTACGAGCAGTACTTC.

The rearrangement uses TRBV6-5 and TRBJ1-1, with D tentatively TRBD1 (6 bases). Trimming pared 10 bases from V and 12 bases from J, leaving 18 bases between. This CDR3 has 11 residues. The V gene's germline CDR1 is MNHEY and CDR2 SVGAGI. For the CDR3, the DNA is TGTGCCATTTGGGGGGCGGAATCAACTTTCTTT. This codes for CAIWGAESTFF.

This sequence joins TRBV19 and TRBJ2-1, with 8 positions matching TRBD2. This CDR3 is 18 amino acids long. Germline lookup yields CDR1 LNHDA and CDR2 SQIVND (reference sequence). V was clipped by 6 bases and J by 6 bases; unmatched bases: 19. The CDR3 here is CASRSAVGDVSGSNEQFF. In DNA, the CDR3 is TGTGCCAGTAGGAGTGCCGTTGGGGACGTAAGCGGGAGCAATGAGCAGTTCTTC.

This clone was seen a single time. V is TRBV10-1 and J is TRBJ1-2; the D is unclear. CDR1 and CDR2 (germline): WNHNN, SYGVQD (reference sequence). V lost 0 bases and J lost 5, with 7 bases in between. The CDR3 is made up of 13 amino acids. The chain's CDR3 is CASSESGGYGYTF. For the CDR3, the DNA is TGCGCCAGCAGTGAGTCGGGCGGGTATGGCTACACCTTC.

The chain is built from TRBV3-1 (or the pseudogene TRBV3-2) and TRBJ2-7; the D is unclear. V was cut by 1 base and J by 0 bases, with 1 base left in between. Germline lookup yields CDR1 LGHDT and CDR2 YNNKEL (reference sequence). This CDR3 spans 12 amino acids. The CDR3 sequence: CASSQVSYEQYF. CDR3 coding DNA: TGTGCCAGCAGCCAAGTCTCCTACGAGCAGTACTTC.

The V gene is TRBV6-5, the J gene TRBJ1-2; a weak D match, TRBD1 (5 bases). The CDR3 totals 15 residues. Deletions cut 6 bases from V and 4 bases from J, with 18 bases between. Germline CDR1 reads MNHEY; CDR2 reads SVGAGI. The CDR3 region has the DNA TGTGCCAGCAGACCGGGGGACTACTCCAGCTATGGCTACACCTTC. Translating gives CASRPGDYSSYGYTF.

The rearrangement uses TRBV6-2 or TRBV6-3 and TRBJ2-3; D not certain. Germline V lookup: CDR1 MNHEY, CDR2 SVGEGT. Trimming stripped 2 bases from V and 0 bases from J, with 6 bases between. The CDR3 sequence is 14 residues long. CDR3 amino acids: CASSYPQSTDTQYF. The CDR3, as DNA: TGTGCCAGCAGTTACCCCCAGAGCACAGATACGCAGTATTTT.